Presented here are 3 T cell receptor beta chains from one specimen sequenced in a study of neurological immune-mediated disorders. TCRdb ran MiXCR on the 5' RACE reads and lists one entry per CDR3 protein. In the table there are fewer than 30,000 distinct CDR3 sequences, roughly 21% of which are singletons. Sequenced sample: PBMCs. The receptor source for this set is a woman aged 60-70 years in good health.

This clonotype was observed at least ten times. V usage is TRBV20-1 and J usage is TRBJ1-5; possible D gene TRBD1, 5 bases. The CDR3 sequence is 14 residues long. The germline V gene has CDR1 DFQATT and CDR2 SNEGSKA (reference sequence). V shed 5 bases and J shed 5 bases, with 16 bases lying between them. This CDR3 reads CSAARVGEHQPQHF. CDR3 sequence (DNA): TGCAGTGCTGCTCGGGTGGGGGAACATCAGCCCCAGCATTTT.

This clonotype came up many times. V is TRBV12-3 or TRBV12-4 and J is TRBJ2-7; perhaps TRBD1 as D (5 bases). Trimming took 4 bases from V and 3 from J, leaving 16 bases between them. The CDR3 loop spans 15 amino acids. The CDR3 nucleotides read TGTGCCAGCAGTTCCCAAGACAGATGGTTCTACGAGCAGTACTTC. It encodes CASSSQDRWFYEQYF.

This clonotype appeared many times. CDR3 loop: CASTPQTGRASNEQFF. The CDR3, as DNA: TGTGCCAGCACACCCCAAACGGGGAGGGCCTCCAATGAGCAGTTCTTC. J is TRBJ2-1 and V is TRBV28; 7 nucleotides match TRBD2. With 7 bases clipped from V and 6 bases from J, the junction kept 15 bases outside the gene matches. CDR3 length: 16 residues. Germline V gives CDR1 MDHEN, CDR2 SYDVKM. Drawing the rest from reference TRBV28 and TRBJ2-1, the complete variable domain is DVKVTQSSRYLVKRTGEKVFLECVQDMDHENMFWYRQDPGLGLRLIYFSYDVKMKEKGDIPEGYSVSREKKERFSLILESASTNQTSMYLCASTPQTGRASNEQFFGPGTRLTVL.